Listed below are T cell receptor beta chains from one sample, sequenced in a study of blood T cell repertoires in COVID-19. Generated by immunoSEQ multiplex PCR, the TCRdb table keeps only in-frame clones and is missing some. The table lists about 270,000 clones, around 86% of them singletons, with about 8.6% in the top ten. Sequencing used peripheral blood. The receptor source for this set is a man between 40 and 49 years old with active or convalescent COVID-19. Each CDR3 is given with its conserved first and last residue.

14 TRBV15 CATSRDIQASEAFF
16 TRBV9 CASSVDPQGWNTEAFF
15 TRBV9 CASSVSSDRGTEAFF
15 TRBV5-1 CASGGQGMGVSEAFF
13 TRBV19 CASSRTGGYEQYF
17 TRBV19 CASSSGLAGGPKETQYF
15 TRBV9 CASSALDRAVYGYTF
15 TRBV7-2 CASSLSGRGQETQYF
20 TRBV2 CASSDPLAGEPISGANVLTF
12 TRBV5-1 CASSLTGETQYF
15 TRBV15 CATSRDGGGRYEQYF
21 TRBV4-1 CASRHILLPDRGGSGANVLTF
15 TRBV3-1/TRBV3-2 CASSQAAGLYNEQFF
13 TRBV19 CASSVFFNQPQHF
14 TRBV6-5 CASSRLAGTYEQYF
13 TRBV27 CASSPGSPIEAFF
12 TRBV30 CAWSPESRELFF
12 TRBV24-1 CATSERGSGYTF
15 TRBV19 CASSKAPGQDYGYTF
13 TRBV5-6 CASTYGTQYGYTF
14 TRBV29-1 CSVFGHTSYNEQFF
13 TRBV19 CASQGSGANVLTF
15 TRBV19 CASSNRQGYNSPLHF
13 TRBV10-1 CASSGVLGGEQYF
15 TRBV28 CASSSGQGFNQPQHF
17 TRBV4-1 CASSQGRGRARGQPQHF
13 TRBV6-5 CASRGQINTEAFF
15 TRBV9 CASSVTDQGRNEQFF
14 TRBV18 CASSPSTELDGYTF
14 TRBV29-1 CSVEPTGGAETQYF
13 TRBV19 CASGNTGGKPQHF
15 TRBV25-1 CASSEGSDRGSEQYF
15 TRBV25-1 CASGWPSGTTDTQYF
15 TRBV28 CASIPRGGGNQPQHF
15 TRBV6-5 CASRLGQLPGNTIYF
18 TRBV4-1 CASSPGTSGGGFTYEQYF
13 TRBV6-4 CASSDPPGGTQYF
15 TRBV9 CASSPLLEGHTEAFF
14 TRBV6-2/TRBV6-3 CASSYRTKSYEQYF
10 TRBV20-1 CSAYNNEQFF
14 TRBV19 CASEGDRTYNEQFF
14 TRBV18 CASSPTELNSPLHF
15 TRBV7-9 CASSLEGTGNSPLHF
10 TRBV29-1 CSVGANEQFF
13 TRBV20-1 CSASGQGDLEQYF
13 TRBV10-3 CAIQKSHTGELFF
13 TRBV30 CAWSEESNYGYTF
15 TRBV15 CATSRNRQHQETQYF
15 TRBV4-1 CASSSGQGRATEAFF
15 TRBV11-3 CASRMDWANTGELFF
14 TRBV29-1 CSVDFRRTRDGYTF
13 TRBV11-2 CASSLKGDYGYTF
12 TRBV30 CAWPSGGGEQFF
15 TRBV9 CASSVLPGVSYEQYF
14 TRBV6-5 CASRATATNTEAFF